This paragraph covers one TCR beta chain sequence. Its recognized antigen is unknown. No base-level quality is on record; no much larger clone is a single base apart. Peripheral blood CD8+ and CD4+ T cells from healthy donors, Susac syndrome patients and multiple sclerosis patients were profiled by high-throughput TCR beta sequencing. The healthy donors served as controls matched for age and sex. Bulk CD8+ and CD4+ T cells were purified magnetically by negative isolation, whereas CD8+ TEMRA cells were enriched by FACS. Blood was drawn into EDTA tubes, processed within 24 hours, and PBMCs were isolated by density gradient centrifugation. PBMCs destined for TCR sequencing were cryopreserved in liquid nitrogen and later thawed in a 37 °C water bath. A purity of at least 90% was achieved for sorted or isolated CD4+, CD8+ and CD8+ TEMRA cells. This entry belongs to a study of CD8 T cells in Susac syndrome (dated by TCRdb to the late 2010s). For the wider study: Whether CD8+ T cell activation and differentiation in Susac syndrome was antigen driven was tested using repertoire sequencing.

RNA was extracted using the RNeasy kit, and about 0.45 to 1 microgram was reverse transcribed with random hexamers. The immunoSEQ multiplex PCR assay, which covers 54 Vbeta and 13 Jbeta segments, was used to amplify TCR beta CDR3 regions. To correct PCR amplification bias, a synthetic template baseline was used for both primer optimization and computational correction. As for the original processing: Reads were assigned to V, D and J genes according to IMGT and analyzed in immunoSEQ Analyzer, with only productive sequences retained. To calculate clonality, Shannon entropy was normalized by log2 of the number of productive unique sequences and then subtracted from one. Public and private clones were assessed among the 100 most prevalent clones of each patient and control. Clones were defined as Susac-specific when absent from the healthy and MS cohorts, from about 1,100 published viral clones and from other ImmuneACCESS disease sequences. In TCRdb, the public reads were trimmed at Q25 with fastp and aligned with MiXCR, with productive beta chains retained. One record per CDR3 amino acid sequence lists the most common genes and DNA. These V and J calls originate from TCRdb's pipeline instead of the authors' own analysis. Across this sample there are 160,000 or so distinct CDR3 sequences, with roughly 94% seen only once. The leading ten clones occupy around 0.075% of the sample.

Points the paper makes about the study in general: The study acknowledged that relatively few individuals were included in the TCR sequencing and HLA analysis.

From a lookup of the germline V gene (reference sequence), CDR1 and CDR2 are PRHDT and FYEKMQ. Relative to germline, V is missing 2 bases and J is missing 0 bases, with 9 bases of the junction outside any gene match. The CDR3 numbers 17 residues from cysteine through phenylalanine. Here the CDR3 DNA is all that survives: 51 bases in frame from base 1. The sequence was obtained from a human donor in good health. Input material: CD4+ T cells from PBMCs. This chain joins TRBV13 to TRBJ1-2; TRBD1 matches 7 bases in the middle. The CDR3 region reads CASSLRRLGGSNYGYTF. The base sequence is TGTGCCAGCAGCTTACGCCGTTTAGGGGGCTCTAACTATGGCTACACCTTC. Here the CDR3 is joined to the reference TRBV13 and TRBJ1-2 genes, and the full variable domain is: AAGVIQSPRHLIKEKRETATLKCYPIPRHDTVYWYQQGPGQDPQFLISFYEKMQSDKGSIPDRFSAQQFSDYHSELNMSSLELGDSALYFCASSLRRLGGSNYGYTFGSGTRLTVV.